The 3 T cell receptor beta chains below come from one sample, sequenced in a study of beta chain features in type 1 diabetes. Findings and caveats of the study: Moderate yet significant TCRB CDR3 shortening was seen in Type 1 diabetes patients in all four CD4+ subsets.

TCRB transcripts that were expressed got sequenced, as all of the isolated RNA had been reverse transcribed. Clones were read by immunoSEQ multiplex PCR, and TCRdb kept only the in-frame ones, dropping some. The table shows 500,000 to 850,000 clones, with about 14% occurring only once. The antigens these receptors bind are not known. The sequenced sample consisted of naive CD4+ T cells from blood. The receptors derive from a young man with type 1 diabetes.

The chain recombines TRBV15 with TRBJ2-1, with 7 bases identical to TRBD2. In germline, CDR1 is LNHNV, CDR2 YYDKDF (reference sequence). J gave up 3 bases and V 3 bases, and 2 bases lay outside the gene matches. This CDR3 is 14 amino acids long. As DNA, the CDR3 is TGTGCCACCAGCAGGCTAGCGGACTACAATGAGCAGTTCTTC. It encodes CATSRLADYNEQFF. The full variable domain, rest sourced from reference TRBV15 and TRBJ2-1, is DAMVIQNPRYQVTQFGKPVTLSCSQTLNHNVMYWYQQKSSQAPKLLFHYYDKDFNNEADTPDNFQSRRPNTSFCFLDIRSPGLGDTAMYLCATSRLADYNEQFFGPGTRLTVL.

This clone was observed a few times. The chain employs TRBV30 and TRBJ1-1, with TRBD1 matching over 8 bases. The CDR3 runs 14 residues. V lost 1 base, J lost 4 bases, and 5 bases stayed unmatched. Germline CDR1 and CDR2: GTSNPN and SVGIG (reference sequence). The CDR3: CAWSARDRITEAFF. The DNA for the CDR3 is TGTGCCTGGAGTGCTCGGGACAGGATCACTGAAGCTTTCTTT.

This clone turned up a few times. V usage is TRBV29-1 and J usage is TRBJ2-5, with 8 bases that match TRBD1. Germline values: CDR1 SQVTM, CDR2 ANQGSEA. V lost 5 bases to trimming and J lost 5 bases; unmatched junction nucleotides: 16. This CDR3 contains 16 residues. The CDR3 bases are TGCAGCGTTCTCTTAGGACAGGGCGGGTTTGTGGAGACCCAGTACTTC. Protein sequence: CSVLLGQGGFVETQYF. Full variable domain (missing parts from reference TRBV29-1 and TRBJ2-5): SAVISQKPSRDICQRGTSLTIQCQVDSQVTMMFWYRQQPGQSLTLIATANQGSEATYESGFVIDKFPISRPNLTFSTLTVSNMSPEDSSIYLCSVLLGQGGFVETQYFGPGTRLLVL.